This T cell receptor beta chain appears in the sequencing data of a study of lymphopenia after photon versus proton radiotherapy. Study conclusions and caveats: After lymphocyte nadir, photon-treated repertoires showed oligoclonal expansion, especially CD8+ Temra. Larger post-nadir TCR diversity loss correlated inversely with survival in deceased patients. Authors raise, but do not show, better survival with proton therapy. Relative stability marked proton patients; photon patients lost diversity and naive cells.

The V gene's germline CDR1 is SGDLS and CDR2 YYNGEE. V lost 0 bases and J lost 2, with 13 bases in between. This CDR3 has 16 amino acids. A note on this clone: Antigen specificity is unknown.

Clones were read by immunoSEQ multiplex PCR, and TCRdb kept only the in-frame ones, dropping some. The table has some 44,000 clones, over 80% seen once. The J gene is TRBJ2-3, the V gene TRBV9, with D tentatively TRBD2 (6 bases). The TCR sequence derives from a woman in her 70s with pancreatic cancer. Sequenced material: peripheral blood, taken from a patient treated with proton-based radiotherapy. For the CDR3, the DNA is TGTGCCAGCAGCGTAGATGGAGGGAGATACACAGATACGCAGTATTTT. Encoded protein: CASSVDGGRYTDTQYF.